Sequencing of this T cell receptor (beta chain) was carried out in a study of OX40 agonist ivuxolimab in advanced cancers. For context, the study as a whole: Ivuxolimab was an agonistic, fully human IgG2 monoclonal antibody directed against OX40 (CD134), a costimulatory receptor. Prior anti-PD-1, anti-PD-L1 or anti-CTLA-4 therapy was permitted, and checkpoint inhibitors had been received by approximately 39% of dose-escalation patients. In the dose-escalation cohort, 82.7% of patients were male, and the mean age was approximately 60 years, with a range of roughly 20 to 79. The paper describes the monotherapy dose-escalation part (N ≈ 50 patients) of the phase I trial of ivuxolimab. Three dose-escalation patients achieved partial responses, one with hepatocellular carcinoma and two with cutaneous melanoma. Of the 52 patients in dose escalation, about 20 had hepatocellular carcinoma, some 15 had melanoma, 9 had renal cell carcinoma and 9 had head and neck cancer. The point of sequencing TCRbeta in the periphery was to test whether ivuxolimab changed TCR sequence diversity and drove clonal T-cell expansion. Intravenous ivuxolimab was administered to patients every 2 weeks at six dose levels: 0.01, 0.1, 0.3, 1.5, 3 and 10 mg/kg.

Comments on this clone: What this receptor recognizes is not known. Per-base qualities were not stored, and no clone one base away is much larger.

Findings and caveats that apply to the study as a whole: After ivuxolimab, CD8+ T cells had more expanded clones than CD4+ T cells on average. At doses from 0.1 to 3.0 mg/kg, clonal expansion was seen in both CD4+ and CD8+ blood T cells between baseline and week 6. Partial responders in the 0.1-3.0 mg/kg groups had among the lowest normalized peripheral clonal expansion, especially among CD8+ T cells. Low levels of normalized T-cell clonal expansion were also shown by some nonresponding patients. Antigen specificity was not determined for the clonally expanded peripheral T cells.

For sequencing of the TCRbeta CDR3 region, genomic DNA was extracted from the sorted cells. The immunoSEQ Assay was used for sequencing of TCRbeta CDR3 regions. Sourced from immuneACCESS, this table was stored by TCRdb with only in-frame sequences that have V and J called. A share of the clones is absent; for the studies checked, an unresolved V gene accounts for under half, and the remainder has no known explanation. The sample yields over 150,000 clones; 94% were counted once. The top ten hold about 0.31% of the sample. V ends up 11 bases short and J 7 bases short, with an unmatched junction base count of 12. From the cysteine through the phenylalanine, the CDR3 covers 14 amino acids. Left in the record is the CDR3 DNA by itself, 42 bases read in frame from the first base. In the germline V gene, CDR1 corresponds to MNHNS and CDR2 to SASEGT. The trial excluded patients who had a history of autoimmune disease or were on systemic immunosuppression. Peripheral blood for TCR sequencing was drawn from every dose cohort at baseline, at cycle 4 day 1 and at cycle 7 day 1. The samples were taken from a phase I, first-in-human, multicenter, open-label dose-escalation trial of ivuxolimab. Adults with locally advanced or metastatic melanoma, renal cell, hepatocellular, or head and neck squamous cell carcinoma were enrolled in the trial. Before TCR sequencing, CD4+ T cells and CD8+ T cells from peripheral blood were sorted into separate populations.

Specimen: CD4+ or CD8+ T cells sorted from blood, collected in a trial of the OX40 agonist ivuxolimab. This TCR derives from an adult with an advanced solid tumor such as melanoma, head and neck, liver or kidney cancer. The chain is assembled from TRBV6-1 and TRBJ2-2; a stretch of 8 junction bases matches TRBD2. The DNA sequence is as follows: TGTGCCGGCCGACTAGCGACTCACCGCGGGGAGCTGTTTTTT. Its protein is CAGRLATHRGELFF.